Shown below are 11 T cell receptor beta chains from a single sample sequenced in a study of T cell responses to AZD1222 COVID-19 vaccine. Clones were read by immunoSEQ multiplex PCR, and TCRdb kept only the in-frame ones, dropping some. Among about 150,000 clones listed, around 92% were seen once. The specimen was peripheral blood, collected 28 days after the second AZD1222 dose. The source of these receptors is an adult who received the AZD1222 COVID-19 vaccine.

Only a few counts were recorded for this clone. The genes are TRBV2 and TRBJ1-2; D may be TRBD1 (5 bases). Germline CDR1 and CDR2: SNHLY and FYNNEI. CDR3 size: 15 residues. The ends were cut back, 3 bases at V and 2 bases at J, with 13 bases in the middle. CDR3 amino acids: CASSEATGRNYGYTF. CDR3 DNA: TGTGCCAGCAGTGAGGCCACGGGACGGAACTATGGCTACACCTTC. The full variable domain, in which reference TRBV2 and TRBJ1-2 provide the parts outside the CDR3, is EPEVTQTPSHQVTQMGQEVILRCVPISNHLYFYWYRQILGQKVEFLVSFYNNEISEKSEIFDDQFSVERPDGSNFTLKIRSTKLEDSAMYFCASSEATGRNYGYTFGSGTRLTVV.

The J gene is TRBJ2-5, the V gene TRBV5-1, with D unresolved. This CDR3 has 13 amino acids. Germline V gives CDR1 SGHRS, CDR2 YFSETQ. V gave up 5 bases and J gave up 4 bases, with 12 bases separating them. CDR3 sequence: CASRVGGRETQYF. As DNA, the CDR3 is TGCGCCAGCAGGGTGGGCGGTAGAGAGACCCAGTACTTC. Together with reference TRBV5-1 and TRBJ2-5, the CDR3 gives the full variable domain: KAGVTQTPRYLIKTRGQQVTLSCSPISGHRSVSWYQQTPGQGLQFLFEYFSETQRNKGNFPGRFSGRQFSNSRSEMNVSTLELGDSALYLCASRVGGRETQYFGPGTRLLVL.

The chain carries TRBV3-1 (or the pseudogene TRBV3-2) and TRBJ1-1; possible D gene TRBD1, 5 bases. Trimming took 1 base from V and 5 from J, leaving 11 bases between them. The V gene's germline CDR1 is LGHDT and CDR2 YNNKEL (reference sequence). The CDR3 is 14 residues long. For the CDR3, the DNA is TGTGCCAGCAGCCAAGCGCGCAGGGTTACTGAAGCTTTCTTT. Its translation is CASSQARRVTEAFF.

V is TRBV7-2 and J is TRBJ2-7; TRBD1 or TRBD2 may be the D gene (6 bases each). CDR3 length: 14 residues. V lost 0 bases and J 3 bases, leaving 9 bases between the germline ends. CDR1 and CDR2 (germline): SGHTA, FQGNSA. The CDR3 sequence: CASSLAEGGYEQYF. The DNA of the CDR3 is TGTGCCAGCAGCTTAGCAGAGGGGGGCTACGAGCAGTACTTC.

This rearrangement joins TRBV10-3 to TRBJ1-2; a weak D match, TRBD1 (5 bases). From germline, CDR1 is ENHRY and CDR2 SYGVKD. V was shortened by 0 bases and J by 0 bases, with 8 bases between the two germline ends. The CDR3 has 15 amino acids. In nucleotides, the CDR3 is TGTGCCATCAGTGAGTCTGTCAGGGCTAACTATGGCTACACCTTC. Translated: CAISESVRANYGYTF.

This chain connects TRBV18 to TRBJ2-3, with D perhaps being TRBD1 or TRBD2 (5 bases each). V dropped 1 base and J dropped 6 bases, with 8 bases sitting between them. Germline V lookup: CDR1 KGHSH, CDR2 LQKENI. The CDR3 has 13 residues. The CDR3 DNA sequence: TGTGCCAGCTCACCACAGGGGACGGATACGCAGTATTTT. It translates to CASSPQGTDTQYF. Looking up the rest from reference TRBV18 and TRBJ2-3 gives the full variable domain: NAGVMQNPRHLVRRRGQEARLRCSPMKGHSHVYWYRQLPEEGLKFMVYLQKENIIDESGMPKERFSAEFPKEGPSILRIQQVVRGDSAAYFCASSPQGTDTQYFGPGTRLTVL.

The V gene is TRBV3-1 (or the pseudogene TRBV3-2), the J gene TRBJ1-1; D may be TRBD1 (5 bases). CDR1 LGHDT and CDR2 YNNKEL come from the germline V gene (reference sequence). The CDR3 length is 14 residues. V was trimmed by 4 bases and J by 7 bases, leaving 16 bases between them. CDR3 sequence: CASSLQTGDFEAFF. Written as DNA, the CDR3 is TGTGCCAGCAGCCTCCAAACAGGAGACTTTGAAGCTTTCTTT.

As to this clone: This sample includes further DNA sequences coding for the same CDR3. V usage is TRBV18 and J usage is TRBJ1-1, with D tentatively TRBD1 (5 bases). Germline lookup yields CDR1 KGHSH and CDR2 LQKENI. Between the trimmed V and J ends, which lost 2 bases and 2 bases, there was a span of 6 bases. The CDR3 totals 13 residues. CDR3: CASSPGGNTEAFF. The DNA for the CDR3 is TGTGCCAGCTCACCAGGGGGAAACACTGAAGCTTTCTTT. The full variable domain, completed using reference TRBV18 and TRBJ1-1, is NAGVMQNPRHLVRRRGQEARLRCSPMKGHSHVYWYRQLPEEGLKFMVYLQKENIIDESGMPKERFSAEFPKEGPSILRIQQVVRGDSAAYFCASSPGGNTEAFFGQGTRLTVV.

This clone was counted once. The J gene is TRBJ2-1, the V gene TRBV19; 13 nucleotides match TRBD2. Germline V gene data show CDR1 as LNHDA and CDR2 as SQIVND (reference sequence). Losses at the gene ends were 3 bases for V and 8 bases for J; bases not matched to a gene: 7. The CDR3 is 16 amino acids. The CDR3 sequence: CASSIRGTSGIDEQFF. CDR3 in DNA: TGTGCCAGTAGTATTAGGGGGACTAGCGGGATTGATGAGCAGTTCTTC.

The CDR3 coding sequence is TGTGCCAACTCCAGGGGGCTAGGGAGCAATCAGCCCCAGCATTTT. As protein: CANSRGLGSNQPQHF. The chain uses TRBV10-3 and TRBJ1-5; 8 bases are a match to TRBD1. The CDR3 is made up of 15 amino acids. Looked up from germline, CDR1 is ENHRY and CDR2 is SYGVKD. V trimming: 10 bases; J trimming: 1 base; junction bases outside the gene matches: 9.

The CDR3 loop reads CASSQEWGSHEQFF. The DNA of the CDR3 is TGCGCCAGCAGCCAAGAGTGGGGATCCCATGAGCAGTTCTTC. The chain employs TRBV4-3 and TRBJ2-1; no firm D call. Germline V gives CDR1 LGHNA, CDR2 YSLEER. The ends were cut back, 0 bases at V and 8 bases at J, with 11 bases in the middle. CDR3 length: 14 amino acids.